This T cell receptor (beta chain) was obtained from a study of cytomegalovirus exposure and HLA in healthy donors (dated by TCRdb to the late 2010s). With regard to the full study: According to an earlier analysis of several hundred of the donors, about 190 million T cells yielded 117 million unique TCR beta sequences and 276 Gb of sequence data. An early release covering roughly 640 HLA-typed donors comprised about 300 gigabases of sequencing data and around 86 million unique TCR sequences. Of the 398 genotyped donors, 75% to 85% were placed in the genetic ancestry cluster associated with self-reported Caucasian donors. The study aimed to test whether signatures of past pathogen exposure could be identified by cataloging public T cell receptors. Using immunosequencing, the study profiled T cell repertoires from 666 subjects and related those repertoires to cytomegalovirus serostatus. Besides the first cohort of 550 to 750 subjects, a separate validation cohort made up of over 100 different subjects was used. To predict cytomegalovirus infection status, the study combined high-throughput TCR immunosequencing, statistical association of individual TCRs with disease status, and machine learning. A later analysis re-analyzed previously published TCR beta repertoires from roughly 630 donors and added high-resolution HLA genotyping to study TCR occurrence patterns. The later analysis used no new phenotypic data to find candidate immune exposures, relying instead on TCR beta sequences and their occurrence across donors. To decide whether each TCR beta V gene segment behaved as functional or pseudogenic, an earlier analysis of 587 of the donors relied on high-throughput TCR beta sequencing. Donor age, sex, ethnicity and CMV serostatus were collected together with the repertoire data. Genome-wide SNP genotypes for about 60% of the 666 donors were used in a later genetic analysis, which treated that subset as a discovery cohort. Every repertoire in the discovery cohort had been generated on one and the same sequencing platform. HLA typing covered class I and class II loci at four-digit resolution. Typing coverage varied by locus: 629-630 donors for A, B, C, DRB1 and DQB1; approximately 560 for DQA1; 600 to 610 for DPA1; about 450 for DPB1. A handful of DR-DQ haplotypes were handled as single units for association and clustering because linkage in the cohort was strong. Across under 500 genotyped donors of the cohort, an average of about 240,000 unique TCR beta nucleotide sequences per donor were sequenced, and roughly 20% of those sequences were non-productive.

The cohort comprised several hundred healthy bone marrow donors. At the time of sampling, all cohort members were nominally healthy, though unrecorded immune exposures were likely present. The donor was CMV seronegative and was included in the group of 352 seronegative cohort members. Each donor provided a peripheral blood sample, and peripheral blood mononuclear cells were used for TCR beta sequencing. The Qiagen DNeasy Blood Extraction Kit was used to extract genomic DNA from the blood cell samples. The germline V gene encodes CDR1 LNHDA and CDR2 SQIVND (reference sequence). The CDR3, from cysteine to phenylalanine, totals 16 residues. Of the read, only the CDR3 DNA is kept; its 48 bases are in frame from base 1. Trimmed from V: 5 bases; trimmed from J: 3 bases; junction bases lacking a gene match: 12. Library preparation used the immunoSEQ multiplex PCR assay. A mixture of 60 forward primers for TCR Vbeta segments and 13 reverse primers for TCR Jbeta segments was used in the multiplex PCR. The CDR3 region of rearranged TCR beta genes was amplified from genomic DNA by a multiplex PCR assay. The Illumina HiSeq System was used to sequence the amplified TCR beta libraries as 87-base-pair reads. The authors' pipeline ran thus. Across the 670 or so repertoires, a later analysis counted tens of millions of unique TCR beta chains, around 11 million of which were shared by at least two donors. To remove PCR and sequencing errors, raw reads were error-corrected and collapsed into unique sequences using a nearest-neighbor algorithm that merged closely related sequences. Alignment of CDR3 sequences to IMGT reference sequences was used to assign V, D and J gene segments. For a sequence to be retained, a match of at least six nucleotides was required to both a V gene segment and a J gene segment. A rearrangement counted as productive if the CDR3 had no stop codons and remained in frame with V and J, and every other rearrangement counted as non-productive. Following IMGT convention, CDR3 was defined as the stretch from the second conserved V-encoded cysteine to the conserved J-encoded phenylalanine. In an earlier analysis of 500 to 650 of the donors, sequences lacking an unambiguous match to a single V gene segment were excluded. An earlier analysis of fewer than 650 of the donors classified V segments as functional when productive rearrangements were above 56.7% and as segregating when the standard deviation between donors was above 5%. A statistical classification framework was developed to diagnose cytomegalovirus status using the catalog of TCR beta chain sequences. V and J gene assignment, in a later analysis, came from comparing TCR nucleotide sequences with IMGT/GENE-DB human TR gene sequences. Using the TCRdist pipeline, a later analysis assigned CDR3 sequences along with most-parsimonious VDJ recombination scenarios. In a later analysis, each TCR beta chain was defined by its CDR3 amino acid sequence together with its V-gene family, and reads lacking a unique V-gene family were excluded. To address suspected cross-contamination and a sequencing artifact, a later analysis removed 450 to 700 highly shared, low-generation-probability nucleotide sequences. In a later analysis, a clonal expansion index was calculated for each public chain from normalized within-repertoire ranks of inferred template counts. Generation probabilities in a later analysis came from a VDJ recombination model fitted to out-of-frame rearrangements, and those results were checked against IGoR. A later analysis scored TCR-TCR, TCR-HLA and TCR-CMV co-occurrence with hypergeometric tests, applying a repertoire-size bias correction to TCR pairs. False discovery rates were estimated in a later analysis by permuting HLA or CMV assignments 20 times. In a later analysis, co-occurring TCRs were grouped using DBSCAN, with TCRdist sequence similarity added in when clustering inside HLA-allele-positive subsets. Repertoires with fewer than 30,000 or more than 120,000 public chains, plus five repertoires with anomalous nucleotide sharing, were excluded from co-occurrence clustering. TCRdb stores this immuneACCESS table with in-frame sequences only. Part of the clones is absent; in the studies checked, under half of the shortfall reflects unresolved V genes, and no reason is known for the rest. That table is the source of V, J and clone size, and D and trimming were worked out from the DNA. Recorded for this sample are 35,000 to 45,000 clones; more than 85% of them occurred a single time. Of the sample, 2% to 3% falls within the top ten clones.

Note on this clone: Its target antigen remains unknown. No much larger clone is present one base from it, and per-base qualities are unavailable.

The study at large found these results: When HLA alleles, especially DR and DQ, strongly co-occurred, TCR associations were difficult to assign to individual alleles. Most TCR sequences were observed very rarely across donors, whereas some public TCRs were present in many individuals. For the cohort, immune exposure information was limited to CMV serostatus. In a later analysis, HLA-associated TCR beta chains showed more clonal expansion and lower generation probabilities than non-associated chains that were equally common. In this cohort, only TCR beta chains were sequenced, and detectable features were limited by the absence of alpha or paired-chain data. Correlated functional status among segregating V segments might reflect linkage disequilibrium, but an unknown experimental factor could not be ruled out. A later genetic analysis associated a missense DCLRE1C variant with V-gene and J-gene trimming of TCR beta chains, and an independent cohort replicated the association. It was suggested by the authors that the approach could potentially be generalized to other disease states and immunological phenotypes. Three of the identified cytomegalovirus-associated TCR beta chains were confirmed in vitro to be specific for cytomegalovirus antigens. A later analysis found that TCR association rates varied across HLA loci, with DRB1 alleles showing the most associated TCRs and HLA-C alleles the fewest. According to a later genetic analysis, donors in an Asian-associated ancestry cluster had fewer N-insertions in productive TCRs than the approximately 670-donor mean. Because counts were too low, approximately 15 rarely observed V segments, including chromosome 9 orphons, were excluded from the earlier analysis of 587 of the donors. Because the 87-base-pair reads could not distinguish some IMGT-functional V segments, including TRBV6-2 and TRBV6-3, those segments were excluded. A further reported finding was that TCR beta sequences accurately predicted the HLA-A and HLA-B alleles for most subjects in the first cohort. A later analysis associated about 17,000 TCR beta sequences with specific HLA alleles at a false discovery rate of 0.05. The sequencing pipeline was judged likely to have produced a cluster of highly shared sequence variants as a technical artifact. The classifier was reported to diagnose cytomegalovirus status with high specificity and sensitivity in both the original cohort and the validation cohort. According to a later analysis, most CMV-associated TCR beta chains appeared to be HLA-restricted, and the HLA associations seemed to be driven largely by CMV exposure. HLA typing was unavailable for some donors at each locus, so association tests used only the typed subset. Broadly in line with IMGT annotations, most TCR beta V segments showed up in productive rearrangements about 87% or about 30% of the time in an earlier analysis of under 700 of the donors. Sequencing depth was assumed to be roughly uniform across donors in the presence/absence analyses, though that assumption may not hold. The study listed 150 to 200 TCR beta chains as associated with cytomegalovirus. According to a later analysis, parvovirus B19, influenza, CMV and Epstein-Barr virus appeared linked to several top co-occurrence clusters.

The sample consisted of PBMCs. This clonotype originated in a woman between 18 and 29 years old in good health and CMV-seronegative. The receptor chain draws on TRBV19 and TRBJ1-1, with 7 central nucleotides matching TRBD1. Here the CDR3 is given as CASSVLSSGGYTEAFF. The DNA is as follows: TGTGCCAGTAGTGTTCTTAGTTCAGGGGGTTACACTGAAGCTTTCTTT.